This entry is about one TCR beta chain. Its target antigen remains unknown. Base qualities are not provided; no much larger clone lies one nucleotide away. This specimen belongs to a study of T-cell reconstitution after alpha-beta-depleted transplantation in children (dated by TCRdb to about 2016). Regarding the complete study: T-cell immune reconstitution after TCRalphabeta/CD19-depleted allogeneic hematopoietic cell transplantation in children was quantitatively tracked in the study by means of TCR repertoire profiling.

The research as a whole found: Over subsequent months, a decline in hyperexpanded clone frequencies was noted, and after one year, T-cell counts and TCRbeta diversity were mostly ascribed to newly produced T cells. In some patients, the high TCRbeta diversity seen at day 60 was put down to recipient T cells and intrathymic progenitors that had survived conditioning. About two months after transplant, the apparently early recovery of alphabetaT-cell counts reportedly depended on just several hundred clones that had expanded rapidly and came from non-depleted graft cells.

The treatment or condition label for this specimen denotes: allogeneic hematopoietic cell transplantation with graft depleted of TCRalphabeta T cells and CD19 B cells. The children who served as transplant recipients had been given grafts of TCRalphabeta/CD19-depleted allogeneic hematopoietic cells. The library was generated by PCR. The sequencer listed for this sample is Illumina HiSeq 2500. TCR library preparation used molecular barcoding, with unique molecular identifiers applied to normalize quantification of the TCRbeta repertoire. TCRdb itself trimmed the public reads at Q25 with fastp, ran MiXCR and retained productive beta chains. CDR3 protein sequences are deduplicated, and each keeps its most common genes and DNA. This sample is represented by 280,000 or so distinct CDR3 sequences; around a tenth of them were singletons. The biggest ten clones account for around a quarter of the sample.

The CDR1 and CDR2 encoded by the germline V gene are SNHLY and FYNNEI. Trimming takes 5 bases from V and 7 bases from J, and the germline ends sit 12 bases apart. The CDR3 runs 13 amino acids, cysteine and phenylalanine included. Left in the record is the CDR3 DNA by itself, 39 bases read in frame from the first base. The origin of this receptor is a male patient aged 2-10 years who had a stem cell transplant for chronic granulomatous disease, so the T cells may come from the graft donor. The sample in question was peripheral blood, obtained 180 days after TCRalphabeta/CD19-depleted stem cell transplant. The sequence joins TRBV2 to TRBJ2-4; a tentative D call is TRBD1 (5 bases match). The DNA reads TGTGCCAGCAGTCTTAGACAGTTGAACATTCAGTACTTC. It encodes CASSLRQLNIQYF.